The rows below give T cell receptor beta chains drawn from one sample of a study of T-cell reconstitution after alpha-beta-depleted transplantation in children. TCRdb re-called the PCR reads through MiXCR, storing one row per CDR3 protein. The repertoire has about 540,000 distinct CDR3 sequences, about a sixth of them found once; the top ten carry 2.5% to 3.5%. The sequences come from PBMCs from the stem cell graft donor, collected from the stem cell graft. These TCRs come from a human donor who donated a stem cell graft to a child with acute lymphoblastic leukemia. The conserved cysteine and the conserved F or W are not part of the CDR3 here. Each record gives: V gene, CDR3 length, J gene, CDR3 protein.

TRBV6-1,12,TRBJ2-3,ASSPLLAADTQY
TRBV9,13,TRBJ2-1,ASSTSGRTGNEQF
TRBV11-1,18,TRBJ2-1,ASSPQTSGIAGGVYNEQF
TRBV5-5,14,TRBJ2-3,ASSLGTSTTTDTQY
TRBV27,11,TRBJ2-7,ASSLLESYEQY
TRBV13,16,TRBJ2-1,ASGGDLSGTASYNEQF
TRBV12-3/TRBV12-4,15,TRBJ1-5,ASRGRDSLYSNQPQH
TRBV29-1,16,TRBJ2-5,SVEESWEDKGLDLAQY
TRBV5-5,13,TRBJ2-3,ASSFAGYYTDTQY
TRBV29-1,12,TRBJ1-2,SVEDWTGGRGYT
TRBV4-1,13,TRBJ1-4,ASSQEEQGDEKLF
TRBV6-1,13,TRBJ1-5,ASSPISGGNQPQH
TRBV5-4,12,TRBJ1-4,ASSLAGTGVKLF
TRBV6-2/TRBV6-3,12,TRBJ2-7,ASSYSGARYEQY
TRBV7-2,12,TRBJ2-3,ASTLGTLTDTQY
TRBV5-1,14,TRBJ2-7,ASSLTTSGSSYEQY
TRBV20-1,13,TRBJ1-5,SARDWGASNQPQH
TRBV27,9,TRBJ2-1,ASSLETRQF
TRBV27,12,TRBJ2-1,ASGSSGSYNEQF
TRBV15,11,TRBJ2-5,ATSRDLLAEAY
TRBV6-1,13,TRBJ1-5,ASISIRGFSQPQH
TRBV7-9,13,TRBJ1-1,ASSPTSQGAGEAF
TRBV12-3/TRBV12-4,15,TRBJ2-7,ASSLDRDFSGYREQY
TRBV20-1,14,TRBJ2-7,SANSKGVGFSYEQY
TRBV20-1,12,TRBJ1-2,SAPPRQLTYGYT
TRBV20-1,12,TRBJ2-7,SAKAGLSRYEQY
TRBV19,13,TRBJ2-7,ASSISAGGLREQY
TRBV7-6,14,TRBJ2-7,ASSLEGSGRQYEQY
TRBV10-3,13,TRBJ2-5,AISESITSQETQY
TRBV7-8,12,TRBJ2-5,ASSTETVQETQY
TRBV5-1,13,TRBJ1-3,ASRRQASPGNTIY
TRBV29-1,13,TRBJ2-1,SVQPGTGFYNEQF
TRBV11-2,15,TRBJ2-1,ASSLGVGTSEYNEQF